Sequencing of this TCR beta chain was carried out in a study of graft-versus-host responses after intestinal transplantation (dated by TCRdb to about 2021). With respect to the entire study: The transplants that recipients received were multivisceral, liver-intestinal, or isolated intestinal. To identify alloreactive clones, pre-transplant mixed lymphocyte reaction products were sequenced and then compared with unstimulated pre-transplant donor and recipient T cells. After intestinal transplantation, graft-versus-host and host-versus-graft alloreactive T cell clones were followed in the graft, circulation and bone marrow using bulk TCR-beta CDR3 sequencing. A peak of at least 4% donor T cells among recipient peripheral blood mononuclear cells was the definition used for donor T cell macrochimerism. Every recipient was given anti-thymocyte globulin induction, then maintenance tacrolimus and steroids for 2 to 4 years. The cohort enrolled about two dozen intestinal transplant recipients including one retransplant, and a few patients lacking pretransplant specimens were excluded. Rather than being sequenced by the commercial service, samples from a few later patients were sequenced in-house on an Illumina MiSeq and processed with MiXCR. The paper's findings and limits, for the study overall: In patients with donor T cell macrochimerism, the allografts had high GvH to HvG T cell clonal ratios. GvH clones turned up in recipient bone marrow, with some appearing earlier in ileal mucosa or blood, a pattern consistent with an intestinal mucosal origin. Conclusions were limited by the relatively low number and heterogeneity of intestinal transplant patients. Peak levels of circulating GvH clones were associated with declines in HvG clones early after transplant.

This specimen's time point label, per the study, means: cells obtained before transplantation from donor or recipient. CD3+CD4+ and CD3+CD8+ populations were FACS-sorted from unstimulated pre-transplant donor and recipient cells taken from spleen or lymph nodes. With respect to this clone: This receptor's antigen is unknown. No qualities accompany the bases; no much larger clone lies one base away.

Library generation was performed with the immunoSEQ multiplex PCR assay. For most patients, genomic DNA was isolated with the Qiagen DNeasy Blood and Tissue Kit and shipped frozen to Adaptive Biotechnologies for TCR sequencing. For most patients, high-throughput TCR-beta CDR3 sequencing of genomic DNA was performed by Adaptive Biotechnologies. Concerning the study's data processing: Adaptive's ImmunoSEQ software was the source of the TCR sequencing data for about 17 patients, while three other patients were processed with MiXCR and VDJtools. To correct CD4 versus CD8 sorting errors, any sequence found in both subsets at a frequency ratio below 5:1 was removed. CDR3 nucleotide sequences shared between donor and recipient were removed because their origin could not be assigned. To be classed as alloreactive, a clone needed at least 2-fold expansion over unstimulated cells and a minimum CFSE-low frequency of 0.002% (template counts) or 0.001% (read counts). A clone was considered mappable if detected in the sequenced pre-transplant spleen, lymph node, or MLR CFSE-low populations of the donor or recipient. The cumulative frequency of alloreactive clones was calculated as a percentage of all sequences, weighted by copy number. The table comes from immuneACCESS by way of TCRdb, which keeps in-frame sequences with V and J called. Part of the clones is missing from these tables; in studies checked, under half for an unresolved V gene and the rest for unknown reasons. The V and J calls and clone size were taken over from that table, and D and trimming were inferred from the DNA. The sample table lists over 85,000 clones, 90% to 95% of them with a count of one. The ten largest clones represent about 0.5% of the sample.

This receptor was obtained from a human donor who received an intestinal transplant. The specimen was unstimulated CD8+ T cells sorted from spleen or lymph node cells, collected before intestinal transplant.

The nucleotide sequence is TGTGCCAGCAGTCCTGGGACTCGACCGGTACCGTTCTTC. This yields the protein CASSPGTRPVPFF. In this chain, TRBV27 is recombined with TRBJ2-1; TRBD2 is possibly the D segment (6 matching bases). The CDR3 covers 13 residues, taking in both the cysteine and the phenylalanine. Just CDR3 DNA is preserved here, 39 bases in frame from base 1. Looking up the germline V gene (reference sequence) yields CDR1 MNHEY and CDR2 SMNVEV. Trimming removed 5 bases from V and 15 bases from J, leaving 20 bases between the germline ends.